A single sample gave rise to the 12 T cell receptor beta chains below, sequenced in a study of blood T cell repertoires in COVID-19. The protocol was immunoSEQ multiplex PCR, while the TCRdb copy is restricted to in-frame clones and leaves out a portion. The table has approximately 300,000 clones, under 90% seen once; the top ten hold 4.5% to 5.5%. The material sequenced was PBMCs or T cells enriched from blood (not recorded which). Source of these receptors: a man in his 60s who had recovered from COVID-19.

This rearrangement joins TRBV9 to TRBJ1-6; the match to TRBD1 covers 10 bases. Losses at the gene ends were 3 bases for V and 7 bases for J; bases not matched to a gene: 1. This CDR3 spans 14 amino acids. Looked up from germline, CDR1 is SGDLS and CDR2 is YYNGEE. CDR3 in DNA: TGTGCCAGCAGCGGGGACAGGGGAAATTCACCCCTCCACTTT. Amino acids: CASSGDRGNSPLHF. The whole variable domain, remainder taken from reference TRBV9 and TRBJ1-6, is DSGVTQTPKHLITATGQRVTLRCSPRSGDLSVYWYQQSLDQGLQFLIQYYNGEERAKGNILERFSAQQFPDLHSELNLSSLELGDSALYFCASSGDRGNSPLHFGNGTRLTVT.

The chain recombines TRBV3-1 (or the pseudogene TRBV3-2) with TRBJ1-5; tentative D call: TRBD1 (6 bases). Germline CDR1 LGHDT, CDR2 YNNKEL (reference sequence). Trimming took off 4 bases at V and 6 bases at J, with 16 bases between the two ends. CDR3 length: 15 amino acids. CDR3 bases: TGTGCCAGCAGCCGATCGACAGGATCTGGTCAGCCCCAGCATTTT. Protein product: CASSRSTGSGQPQHF.

The chain links TRBV3-1 (or the pseudogene TRBV3-2) to TRBJ1-3; tentative D call: TRBD1 (5 bases). Germline V lookup: CDR1 LGHDT, CDR2 YNNKEL (reference sequence). V was trimmed by 4 bases and J by 2 bases, leaving 15 bases between them. This CDR3 contains 16 residues. Here the CDR3 reads CASSPQGEGAGNTIYF. The CDR3 DNA sequence: TGTGCCAGCAGCCCTCAAGGGGAGGGCGCTGGAAACACCATATATTTT.

The rearrangement links TRBV28 to TRBJ1-3; the D is unclear. V shed 5 bases and J shed 1 base, with 12 bases lying between them. This CDR3 is built from 15 residues. Germline V gives CDR1 MDHEN, CDR2 SYDVKM. The CDR3 region is CASSLPPGSGNTIYF. The DNA of the CDR3 is TGTGCCAGCAGTCTCCCTCCGGGGTCTGGAAACACCATATATTTT. Full variable domain (outside the CDR3, taken from reference TRBV28 and TRBJ1-3): DVKVTQSSRYLVKRTGEKVFLECVQDMDHENMFWYRQDPGLGLRLIYFSYDVKMKEKGDIPEGYSVSREKKERFSLILESASTNQTSMYLCASSLPPGSGNTIYFGEGSWLTVV.

V gene TRBV3-1 (or the pseudogene TRBV3-2) combines with J gene TRBJ2-3; D might be TRBD1 (6 bases). The V and J ends lost 3 bases and 6 bases respectively, with 10 bases between them. The germline CDR1 and CDR2 sequences are LGHDT and YNNKEL (reference sequence). The CDR3 totals 13 residues. The CDR3 loop reads CASSHGTGDTQYF. The CDR3 nucleotides are TGTGCCAGCAGCCACGGCACAGGGGATACGCAGTATTTT.

J is TRBJ1-5 and V is TRBV19; D is ambiguous. Looked up from germline, CDR1 is LNHDA and CDR2 is SQIVND (reference sequence). Between the trimmed V and J ends, which lost 1 base and 0 bases, there was a span of 13 bases. The CDR3 has 17 amino acids. The CDR3 region has the DNA TGTGCCAGTAGTATAGGACTGGCACCCTTTAGCAATCAGCCCCAGCATTTT. Amino acids: CASSIGLAPFSNQPQHF.

The rearrangement links TRBV14 to TRBJ2-1, with 7 positions matching TRBD2. V shed 3 bases, J shed 2 bases, and the junction held 16 bases outside the gene matches. This CDR3 region has 19 residues. CDR1 and CDR2 (germline): SGHDN, FVKESK. CDR3 loop: CASSHPWASGGTPYNEQFF. As DNA, the CDR3 is TGTGCCAGCAGCCACCCGTGGGCTAGCGGAGGGACTCCCTACAATGAGCAGTTCTTC.

The chain carries TRBV2 and TRBJ2-3; 7 bases fit TRBD2. In germline, CDR1 is SNHLY, CDR2 FYNNEI. The CDR3 totals 14 residues. The ends lost 4 bases at V and 5 bases at J; junction bases unmatched: 6. The CDR3 nucleotides are TGTGCCAGCAGTGCGGCTAGCGGTAGAGATACGCAGTATTTT. Translating it yields CASSAASGRDTQYF.

This clone was seen once. The rearrangement joins TRBV29-1 to TRBJ2-6; perhaps TRBD1 as D (8 bases). The CDR3 consists of 17 residues. The germline V gene has CDR1 SQVTM and CDR2 ANQGSEA. V was shortened by 5 bases and J by 0 bases, with 17 bases between the two germline ends. CDR3 DNA: TGCAGCGTTCAGGGGGGGACAGGATTCTCTGGGGCCAACGTCCTGACTTTC. Protein sequence: CSVQGGTGFSGANVLTF.

The chain recombines TRBV18 with TRBJ1-1; 8 bases map to TRBD1. CDR3 length equals 14 residues. With V trimmed by 3 bases and J by 6 bases, 6 bases remained unmatched. Germline V lookup: CDR1 KGHSH, CDR2 LQKENI. CDR3: CASSPSQGASEAFF. The CDR3 DNA sequence: TGTGCCAGCTCACCGTCCCAGGGGGCCTCTGAAGCTTTCTTT.

The V call is TRBV6-5, the J call TRBJ1-6; D possibly corresponds to TRBD1 (6 bases). This CDR3 has 14 residues. Trimming removed 5 bases at V and 9 bases at J, with 14 bases between. Germline lookup yields CDR1 MNHEY and CDR2 SVGAGI. The CDR3 sequence is CASSTRGAVSPLHF. CDR3 nucleotide sequence: TGTGCCAGCAGTACTCGGGGGGCTGTTTCACCCCTCCACTTT.

The CDR3 sequence: CASISAGAGGYTF. The CDR3 DNA reads TGTGCCAGTATCTCCGCAGGGGCTGGAGGCTACACCTTC. The chain uses TRBV19 and TRBJ1-2, with a weak D call TRBD1 (6 bases). Germline V gene data show CDR1 as LNHDA and CDR2 as SQIVND (reference sequence). Trimming took off 7 bases at V and 8 bases at J, with 17 bases between the two ends. CDR3 length equals 13 residues.